In this sample, the clone carrying this T cell receptor beta chain turned up many times. What it binds is not known. TCRdb called the reads again in MiXCR, with one record for every CDR3 protein. The table includes roughly 860,000 distinct CDR3 sequences, 32% detected once. This sample stems from a study of T cell repertoires in cytomegalovirus infection. Study-level information: Recently identified HLA-C-restricted CMV epitopes were used, and well-studied HLA-B-restricted CMV epitopes were used as well. Signatures in public TCR beta sequences pointed to both CMV infection and matching HLA type.

Whole-study findings and limits: Dominating the ex vivo response were HLA-C-restricted CMV-specific TCR beta clonotypes.

The length of the CDR3 is 18 residues. Trimming cost V 6 bases and J 2 bases, with 23 bases left between them. Germline loops: CDR1 SGHTA, CDR2 FQGNSA. The material was cultured CD8+ T cells from PBMCs, obtained from culture after CMV antigen stimulation. The chain joins TRBV7-2 to TRBJ2-1, with D hard to call. The clonotype originates from a human donor in good health (CMV status not recorded). Some clones in this sample may be carry-over from other donors' samples. CDR3 region: CASSSRGVQLYAYNEQFF. In DNA form, the CDR3 reads TGTGCCAGCAGTTCCCGAGGAGTCCAACTTTACGCCTACAATGAGCAGTTCTTC.